The 2 T cell receptor beta chains listed next were all sequenced from one sample in a study of blood T cell repertoires in COVID-19. Only in-frame clones appear in the TCRdb table, and some are missing; sequencing was by immunoSEQ multiplex PCR. This sample has 70,000 or so clones; roughly 89% occur once, and the top ten carry 1.5% to 2%. Sequencing was done on a sample of peripheral blood. Every receptor here comes from a man in his thirties or forties with acute or convalescent COVID-19.

This clone appeared a few times. This chain joins TRBV5-1 and TRBJ1-1; D unclear. CDR1 SGHRS and CDR2 YFSETQ come from the germline V gene. CDR3 length: 14 residues. V was shortened by 2 bases and J by 0 bases, with 8 bases between the two germline ends. The CDR3 bases are TGCGCCAGCAGCTTTACAAACATGAACACTGAAGCTTTCTTT. Its protein is CASSFTNMNTEAFF.

The CDR3 protein is CASSSRPRGEDTIYF. In nucleotides, the CDR3 is TGTGCCAGCAGCTCGCGGCCGCGGGGGGAGGACACCATATATTTT. The chain is built from TRBV5-5 and TRBJ1-3; a weak D match, TRBD1 (5 bases). V dropped 3 bases and J dropped 8 bases, with 18 bases sitting between them. The CDR3 has 15 residues. Germline values: CDR1 SGHKS, CDR2 YYEKEE (reference sequence).